One and the same sample provided the 5 T cell receptor beta chains below, sequenced in a study of shared clonotypes between healthy human individuals. Assay: immunoSEQ multiplex PCR; the TCRdb copy retains only in-frame clones and omits some. The table shows about 490,000 clones, with around three quarters occurring only once. The sequencing input was PBMCs. Receptor source: a woman in her thirties or forties in good health. Some clones in this sample may be carry-over from other donors' samples.

Written as DNA, the CDR3 is TGTGCCAGCAGCCCCCGGGGGCTCACTGAAGCTTTCTTT. It yields the protein CASSPRGLTEAFF. This sequence joins TRBV6-1 and TRBJ1-1; D perhaps matches TRBD1 (6 bases). V was trimmed by 6 bases and J by 4 bases, leaving 12 bases between them. The CDR3 has 13 amino acids. Germline CDR1 MNHNS, CDR2 SASEGT.

The rearrangement links TRBV28 to TRBJ1-6, with D perhaps matching TRBD1 (6 bases). The CDR3 spans 15 residues. Germline-derived CDR1 and CDR2 are MDHEN and SYDVKM. Trimming pared 9 bases from V and 4 bases from J, leaving 16 bases between. Here the CDR3 reads CASGTGSGYNSPLHF. As DNA, the CDR3 is TGTGCCAGTGGAACAGGGTCGGGATATAATTCACCCCTCCACTTT. The full variable domain, rest sourced from reference TRBV28 and TRBJ1-6, is DVKVTQSSRYLVKRTGEKVFLECVQDMDHENMFWYRQDPGLGLRLIYFSYDVKMKEKGDIPEGYSVSREKKERFSLILESASTNQTSMYLCASGTGSGYNSPLHFGNGTRLTVT.

The chain recombines TRBV5-1 with TRBJ1-2; D gene uncertain. Germline V CDR1 and CDR2: SGHRS, YFSETQ. The CDR3 runs to 13 residues. V dropped 0 bases and J dropped 2 bases, with 5 bases sitting between them. CDR3 DNA: TGCGCCAGCAGCTTGGGAGGGAACTATGGCTACACCTTC. Protein product: CASSLGGNYGYTF.

The chain is built from TRBV27 and TRBJ1-4; unclear D gene. V was trimmed by 7 bases and J by 4 bases, leaving 16 bases between them. This CDR3 is built from 15 residues. Germline lookup yields CDR1 MNHEY and CDR2 SMNVEV (reference sequence). The CDR3: CASKLNGGLNEKLFF. CDR3 nucleotide sequence: TGTGCCAGCAAATTAAACGGCGGGCTTAATGAAAAACTGTTTTTT.

On this clone: A read error may be the cause here, since a much bigger clone is one base away. The CDR3 does not end in the conserved phenylalanine or tryptophan, so this is likely a read error. This chain uses TRBV5-1 with TRBJ1-2; the D is unclear. The CDR3 has 14 amino acids. CDR1 is SGHRS, CDR2 YFSETQ, per germline. Trimming left V 0 bases short and J 2 bases short, with 8 bases between. The CDR3: CASSLERENYGYTL. The CDR3 DNA follows: TGCGCCAGCAGCTTGGAAAGAGAAAACTATGGCTACACCCTC.